One sample yielded the 7 T cell receptor beta chains listed below, sequenced in a study of blood T cell repertoires in COVID-19. Assay: immunoSEQ multiplex PCR; the TCRdb copy retains only in-frame clones and omits some. The sample lists 230,000 or so clones; about 88% were seen once. Sequencing used peripheral blood. All receptors derive from a man between 40 and 49 years old with active or convalescent COVID-19.

The chain recombines TRBV4-1 with TRBJ1-2; D uncertain. Germline CDR1 is MGHRA and CDR2 is YSYEKL. Trimming removed 1 base from V and 0 bases from J, with 6 bases in between. The CDR3 length is 14 residues. CDR3 nucleotides: TGCGCCAGCAGCCAAGTACGGGCTAACTATGGCTACACCTTC. Protein product: CASSQVRANYGYTF.

The chain is built from TRBV28 and TRBJ2-5, with 8 bases lining up with TRBD1. J gave up 5 bases and V 5 bases, and 16 bases lay outside the gene matches. CDR1 and CDR2 (germline): MDHEN, SYDVKM. The CDR3 loop spans 17 amino acids. CDR3 nucleotide sequence: TGTGCCAGCAGTCCAATCGAACCGACAGGGGCTCGGGAGACCCAGTACTTC. Its protein is CASSPIEPTGARETQYF.

This chain connects TRBV5-1 to TRBJ2-1, with TRBD1 identical over 7 bases. From germline, CDR1 is SGHRS and CDR2 YFSETQ. V lost 4 bases and J lost 0; bases outside the gene matches: 10. This CDR3 is built from 17 residues. CDR3 sequence (DNA): TGCGCCAGCAGCCTCTACATAGGGACAGCCTCCTACAATGAGCAGTTCTTC. This encodes CASSLYIGTASYNEQFF.

The chain carries TRBV10-1 and TRBJ2-2; 8 bases align to TRBD1. The CDR3 covers 16 residues. V lost 0 bases and J lost 6; bases outside the gene matches: 6. CDR1 WNHNN and CDR2 SYGVQD come from the germline V gene (reference sequence). CDR3 amino acids: CASSESRQGASGELFF. The DNA of the CDR3 is TGCGCCAGCAGTGAGTCGCGGCAGGGGGCATCCGGGGAGCTGTTTTTT.

This clone appeared once. This chain connects TRBV30 to TRBJ2-5, with a tentative D call TRBD1 (6 bases). The CDR3 loop spans 15 amino acids. Germline CDR1 reads GTSNPN; CDR2 reads SVGIG (reference sequence). V lost 0 bases, J lost 4 bases, and 15 bases lay in between. The CDR3 sequence: CAWSVQGYRGETQYF. The CDR3 nucleotides are TGTGCCTGGAGTGTACAGGGCTATCGGGGAGAGACCCAGTACTTC.

The chain combines TRBV7-9 with TRBJ1-6, with TRBD1 matching 8 bases. The junction had 4 bases not matched to a gene; V was cut back by 3 bases and J by 6 bases. The CDR3 is made up of 15 amino acids. The germline V gene has CDR1 SEHNR and CDR2 FQNEAQ (reference sequence). CDR3 in amino acids: CASSFITGGNSPLHF. For the CDR3, the DNA is TGTGCCAGCAGCTTTATTACAGGGGGTAATTCACCCCTCCACTTT.

This chain connects TRBV27 to TRBJ1-5, with D possibly being TRBD1 (6 bases). V gave up 3 bases and J gave up 4 bases, with 10 bases separating them. The CDR3 contains 14 residues. The germline V gene encodes CDR1 MNHEY and CDR2 SMNVEV (reference sequence). In nucleotides, the CDR3 is TGTGCCAGCAGTTTGTCAGGGGCGAATCAGCCCCAGCATTTT. Its protein product is CASSLSGANQPQHF.